A selection of T cell receptor beta chains follows, all from one sample in a study of identical twins. TCRdb fed the 5' RACE reads into MiXCR, producing one record per CDR3 protein. The sample includes approximately 530,000 distinct CDR3 sequences, about a fifth of them seen just once. This sample was also put to use in a study of yellow fever vaccine responses in identical twins.

The sequenced material came from CD4+ T cells sorted from blood. The receptors were sampled from a woman younger than 30 in good health. CDR3s include the opening cysteine and the closing phenylalanine or tryptophan. The D gene is left open where the match is weak. Size values are once, few and many counts, or a class for expanded clones, and some rows have none.

v_call,j_call,clone_size,d_call,cdr3_aa,cdr3_nt
TRBV11-1,TRBJ2-1,few,-,CASRLPPVRGGRYNEQFF,TGTGCCAGCAGACTCCCCCCTGTCCGAGGAGGTCGCTACAATGAGCAGTTCTTC
TRBV6-1,TRBJ2-1,few,TRBD2,CASRSEAGALAYNEQFF,TGTGCCAGCAGATCCGAAGCGGGAGCGTTGGCATACAATGAGCAGTTCTTC
TRBV11-2,TRBJ2-7,few,-,CASIKQGAGSYEQYF,TGTGCCAGCATCAAACAAGGGGCGGGGAGCTACGAGCAGTACTTC
TRBV12-3/TRBV12-4,TRBJ2-5,many,TRBD1,CASSTGGWETQYF,TGTGCCAGCAGCACAGGGGGCTGGGAGACCCAGTACTTC
TRBV9,TRBJ2-3,-,-,CASSVVAGLLDTQYF,TGTGCCAGCAGCGTAGTGGCGGGGTTATTAGATACGCAGTATTTT
TRBV7-6,TRBJ2-3,-,-,CASSQGGVVNTQYF,TGTGCCAGCAGCCAAGGAGGCGTGGTCAATACGCAGTATTTT
TRBV5-1,TRBJ2-1,few,TRBD2,CASSLYTSGGGNEQFF,TGCGCCAGCAGCTTGTATACTAGCGGGGGGGGTAATGAGCAGTTCTTC
TRBV6-6,TRBJ1-1,few,-,CASILRQEAFF,TGTGCCAGCATTCTGAGGCAGGAAGCTTTCTTT
TRBV12-3/TRBV12-4,TRBJ2-3,medium-sized,-,CASISNGPETDTQYF,TGTGCCAGCATCTCTAACGGGCCCGAAACGGATACGCAGTATTTT
TRBV10-3,TRBJ2-1,few,-,CAISESPPEQFF,TGTGCCATCAGTGAGTCACCCCCCGAGCAGTTCTTC
TRBV16,TRBJ2-2,few,TRBD1,CASSRQGATGELFF,TGTGCCAGCAGCCGACAGGGGGCCACCGGGGAGCTGTTTTTT
TRBV28,TRBJ1-2,few,-,CASSPSTGLWGYTF,TGTGCCAGCAGTCCTTCCACAGGGTTGTGGGGCTACACCTTC
TRBV24-1,TRBJ2-3,-,-,CATSDDPSAGESDTQYF,TGTGCCACCAGTGATGACCCATCGGCTGGGGAGTCAGATACGCAGTATTTT
TRBV6-5,TRBJ2-5,few,-,CASSSGPWDGAQYF,TGTGCCAGCAGTTCGGGGCCCTGGGACGGGGCCCAGTACTTC
TRBV4-2,TRBJ2-5,few,TRBD2,CASSQSSGGETQYF,TGTGCCAGCAGCCAGTCTAGCGGGGGGGAGACCCAGTACTTC
TRBV5-1,TRBJ1-4,-,TRBD1,CASSTRTGARMEKLFF,TGCGCCAGCAGCACTCGAACAGGGGCCAGGATGGAAAAACTGTTTTTT
TRBV5-5,TRBJ2-1,few,TRBD1,CASSGRQGPYNEQFF,TGTGCCAGCAGTGGTCGACAGGGTCCCTACAATGAGCAGTTCTTC
TRBV5-1,TRBJ1-1,-,-,CASSLTLTPNTEAFF,TGCGCCAGCAGCTTAACCCTGACGCCGAACACTGAAGCTTTCTTT
TRBV7-9,TRBJ1-1,few,-,CASSFLTEAFF,TGTGCCAGCAGCTTCCTCACTGAAGCTTTCTTT
TRBV5-5,TRBJ2-2,-,-,CAIGLGLLSWVLFF,TGTGCCATCGGCCTGGGGCTCTTGTCCTGGGTGCTGTTTTTT
TRBV3-1,TRBJ2-3,-,TRBD2,CASSRTSGGLDTQYF,TGTGCCAGCAGCCGGACTAGCGGGGGTTTAGATACGCAGTATTTT
TRBV20-1,TRBJ1-1,-,-,CSARDAATQNTEAFF,TGCAGTGCTAGAGATGCTGCCACCCAGAACACTGAAGCTTTCTTT
TRBV11-2,TRBJ2-2,-,-,CASSLEGYGELFF,TGTGCCAGCAGCTTAGAGGGGTACGGGGAGCTGTTTTTT
TRBV20-1,TRBJ1-1,few,TRBD1,CSAREGTGIAEAFF,TGCAGTGCTAGAGAAGGGACAGGGATCGCTGAAGCTTTCTTT
TRBV20-1,TRBJ1-1,-,-,CSARDGTGSGTEAFF,TGCAGTGCTAGAGATGGTACAGGGTCGGGCACTGAAGCTTTCTTT
TRBV6-5,TRBJ2-1,few,TRBD1,CASSYRDRAYNEQFF,TGTGCCAGCAGTTACCGGGACAGGGCCTACAATGAGCAGTTCTTC
TRBV29-1,TRBJ1-4,few,-,CSVTPDTTNEKLFF,TGCAGCGTTACCCCGGACACAACTAATGAAAAACTGTTTTTT
TRBV6-5,TRBJ2-7,-,TRBD2,CASSYTTSGYEQYF,TGTGCCAGCAGTTACACGACTAGCGGCTACGAGCAGTACTTC
TRBV7-9,TRBJ2-7,-,-,CASSLALRDQEEEQYF,TGTGCCAGCAGCTTAGCCCTCCGGGACCAGGAGGAGGAGCAGTACTTC
TRBV20-1,TRBJ2-1,-,-,CSAGGRTIYNEQFF,TGCAGTGCTGGGGGGCGGACCATCTACAATGAGCAGTTCTTC
TRBV6-1,TRBJ1-5,few,-,CASTLMGEGNQPQHF,TGTGCCAGCACCCTCATGGGGGAGGGCAATCAGCCCCAGCATTTT
TRBV3-1,TRBJ2-2,-,TRBD2,CASRQSGRGSGELFF,TGTGCCAGCAGACAGAGCGGGAGGGGTTCCGGGGAGCTGTTTTTT
TRBV9,TRBJ2-3,-,TRBD2,CASNLAGGPSDTQYF,TGTGCCAGCAACCTAGCGGGGGGGCCAAGTGATACGCAGTATTTT
TRBV12-3/TRBV12-4,TRBJ2-5,few,-,CASNGGTETQYF,TGTGCCAGCAACGGCGGGACGGAGACCCAGTACTTC
TRBV19,TRBJ2-5,-,TRBD1,CASSMMGQAGETQYF,TGTGCCAGTAGTATGATGGGACAGGCGGGGGAGACCCAGTACTTC
TRBV9,TRBJ2-5,few,TRBD2,CASSVGSGRAQETQYF,TGTGCCAGCAGCGTAGGGAGCGGGAGGGCCCAGGAGACCCAGTACTTC
TRBV10-3,TRBJ2-1,many,TRBD1,CASDRGPLNEQFF,TGTGCCAGCGACAGGGGCCCTCTCAATGAGCAGTTCTTC
TRBV24-1,TRBJ2-7,-,-,CATPPANTYEQYF,TGTGCCACCCCCCCGGCCAATACCTACGAGCAGTACTTC
TRBV6-2/TRBV6-3,TRBJ2-6,-,-,CASSYYVVGLVRSGANVLTF,TGTGCCAGCAGTTACTACGTGGTTGGTTTGGTCCGCTCTGGGGCCAACGTCCTGACTTTC
TRBV11-2,TRBJ2-7,-,-,CASSSRVAERYEQYF,TGTGCCAGCAGCTCTCGGGTAGCCGAGCGATACGAGCAGTACTTC